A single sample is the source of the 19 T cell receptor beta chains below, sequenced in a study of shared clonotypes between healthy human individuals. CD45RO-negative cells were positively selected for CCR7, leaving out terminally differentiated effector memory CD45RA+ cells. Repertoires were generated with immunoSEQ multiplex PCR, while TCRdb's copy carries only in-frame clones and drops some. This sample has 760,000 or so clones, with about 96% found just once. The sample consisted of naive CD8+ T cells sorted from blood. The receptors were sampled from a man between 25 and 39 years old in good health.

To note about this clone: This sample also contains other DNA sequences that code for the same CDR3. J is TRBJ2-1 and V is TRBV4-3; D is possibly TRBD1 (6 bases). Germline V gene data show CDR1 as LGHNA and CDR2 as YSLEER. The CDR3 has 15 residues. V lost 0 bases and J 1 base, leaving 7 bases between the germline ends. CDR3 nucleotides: TGCGCCAGCAGCCAAGACAGGGGTTCCTACAATGAGCAGTTCTTC. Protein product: CASSQDRGSYNEQFF.

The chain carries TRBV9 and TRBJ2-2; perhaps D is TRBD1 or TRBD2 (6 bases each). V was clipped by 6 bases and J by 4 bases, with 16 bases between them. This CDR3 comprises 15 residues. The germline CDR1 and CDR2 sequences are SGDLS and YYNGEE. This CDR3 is CASTLGGGGTGELFF. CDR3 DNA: TGTGCCAGCACCTTAGGAGGGGGAGGCACCGGGGAGCTGTTTTTT.

In DNA form, the CDR3 reads TGTGCCAGCAGGGGGTTGACAGGGATCCAAGAGACCCAGTACTTC. It codes for CASRGLTGIQETQYF. The chain recombines TRBV6-5 with TRBJ2-5; 7 nucleotides line up with TRBD1. CDR1 is MNHEY and CDR2 is SVGAGI in the germline V gene. The CDR3 runs to 15 residues. Trimming removed 6 bases from V and 1 base from J; junction bases left unmatched: 8.

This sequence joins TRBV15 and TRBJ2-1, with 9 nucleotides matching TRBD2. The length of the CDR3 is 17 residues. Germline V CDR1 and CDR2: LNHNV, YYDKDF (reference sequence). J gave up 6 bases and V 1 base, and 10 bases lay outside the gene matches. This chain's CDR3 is CATSRGAAGGPINEQFF. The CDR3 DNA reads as TGTGCCACCAGCAGAGGAGCGGCGGGAGGGCCGATCAATGAGCAGTTCTTC.

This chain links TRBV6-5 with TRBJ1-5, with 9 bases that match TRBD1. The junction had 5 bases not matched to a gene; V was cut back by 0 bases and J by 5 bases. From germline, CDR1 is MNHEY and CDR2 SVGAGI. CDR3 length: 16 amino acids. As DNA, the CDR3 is TGTGCCAGCAGTTACTCGATAGGGGACAGGGATCAGCCCCAGCATTTT. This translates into CASSYSIGDRDQPQHF.

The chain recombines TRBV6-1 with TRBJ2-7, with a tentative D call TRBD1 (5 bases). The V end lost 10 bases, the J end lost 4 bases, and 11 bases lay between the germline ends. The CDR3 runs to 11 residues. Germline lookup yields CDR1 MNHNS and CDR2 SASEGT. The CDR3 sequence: CATLPGYEQYF. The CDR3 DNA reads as TGTGCCACTCTTCCAGGGTACGAGCAGTACTTC.

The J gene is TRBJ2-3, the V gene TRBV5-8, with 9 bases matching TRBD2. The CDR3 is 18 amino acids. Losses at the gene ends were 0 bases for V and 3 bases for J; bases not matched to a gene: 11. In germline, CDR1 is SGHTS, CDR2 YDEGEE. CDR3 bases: TGTGCCAGCAGCTTGGTGGAGCCGGGACTAGCTGCAACAGATACGCAGTATTTT. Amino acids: CASSLVEPGLAATDTQYF.

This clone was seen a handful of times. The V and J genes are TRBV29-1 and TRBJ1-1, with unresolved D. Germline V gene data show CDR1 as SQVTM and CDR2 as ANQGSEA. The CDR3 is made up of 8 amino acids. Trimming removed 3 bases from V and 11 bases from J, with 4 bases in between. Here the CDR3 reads CSVEEAFF. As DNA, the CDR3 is TGCAGCGTTGAGGAGGCTTTCTTT.

The CDR3 sequence is CASSLGDGLNTEAFF. For the CDR3, the DNA is TGCGCCAGCAGCTTGGGGGACGGACTGAACACTGAAGCTTTCTTT. The chain couples TRBV5-1 to TRBJ1-1; tentatively, D is TRBD1 (5 bases). The CDR3 contains 15 residues. CDR1 and CDR2 (germline): SGHRS, YFSETQ. V was shortened by 0 bases and J by 0 bases, with 9 bases between the two germline ends.

CDR3 protein: CASSIWGDNEQFF. In nucleotides, the CDR3 is TGCGCCAGCAGCATCTGGGGAGACAATGAGCAGTTCTTC. This chain uses TRBV5-1 with TRBJ2-1; TRBD2 might be the D (5 bases). V was pared by 4 bases and J by 5 bases, with 10 bases between. Per germline, CDR1 SGHRS and CDR2 YFSETQ. CDR3 length: 13 residues.

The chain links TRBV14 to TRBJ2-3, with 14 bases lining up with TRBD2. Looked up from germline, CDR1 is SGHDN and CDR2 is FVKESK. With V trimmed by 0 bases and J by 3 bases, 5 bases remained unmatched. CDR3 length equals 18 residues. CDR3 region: CASSQDSGTSGRTDTQYF. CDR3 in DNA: TGTGCCAGCAGCCAAGATTCGGGGACTAGCGGGAGAACAGATACGCAGTATTTT. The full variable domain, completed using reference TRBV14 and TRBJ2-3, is EAGVTQFPSHSVIEKGQTVTLRCDPISGHDNLYWYRRVMGKEIKFLLHFVKESKQDESGMPNNRFLAERTGGTYSTLKVQPAELEDSGVYFCASSQDSGTSGRTDTQYFGPGTRLTVL.

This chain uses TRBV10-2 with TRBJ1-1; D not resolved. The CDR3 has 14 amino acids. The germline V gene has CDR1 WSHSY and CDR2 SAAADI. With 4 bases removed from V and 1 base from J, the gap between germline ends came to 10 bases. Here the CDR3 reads CASSVAIPNTEAFF. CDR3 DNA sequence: TGCGCCAGCAGTGTGGCGATACCGAACACTGAAGCTTTCTTT.

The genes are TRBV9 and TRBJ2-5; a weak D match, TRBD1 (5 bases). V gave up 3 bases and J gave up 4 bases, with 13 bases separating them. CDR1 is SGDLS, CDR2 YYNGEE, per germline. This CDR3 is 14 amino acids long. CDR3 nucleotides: TGTGCCAGCAGCGCTGCAGGGTGGGGAGAGACCCAGTACTTC. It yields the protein CASSAAGWGETQYF.

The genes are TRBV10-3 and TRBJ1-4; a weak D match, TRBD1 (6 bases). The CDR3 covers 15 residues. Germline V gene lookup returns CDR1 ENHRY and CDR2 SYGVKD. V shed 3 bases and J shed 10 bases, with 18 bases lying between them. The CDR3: CAISDPGTPEGKLFF. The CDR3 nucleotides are TGTGCCATCAGTGATCCCGGGACACCGGAAGGAAAACTGTTTTTT.

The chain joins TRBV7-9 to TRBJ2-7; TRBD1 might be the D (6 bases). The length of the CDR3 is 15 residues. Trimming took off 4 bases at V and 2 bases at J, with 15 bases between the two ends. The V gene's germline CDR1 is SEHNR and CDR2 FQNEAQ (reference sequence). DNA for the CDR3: TGTGCCAGCAGCTGGACAGATTATATTCCCTACGAGCAGTACTTC. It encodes CASSWTDYIPYEQYF.

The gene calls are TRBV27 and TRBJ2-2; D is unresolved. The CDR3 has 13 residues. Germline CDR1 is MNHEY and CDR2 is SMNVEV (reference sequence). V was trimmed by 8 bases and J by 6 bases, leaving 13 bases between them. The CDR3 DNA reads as TGTGCCAGCGGCCAGAGGATGGCCGGGGAGCTGTTTTTT. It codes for CASGQRMAGELFF.

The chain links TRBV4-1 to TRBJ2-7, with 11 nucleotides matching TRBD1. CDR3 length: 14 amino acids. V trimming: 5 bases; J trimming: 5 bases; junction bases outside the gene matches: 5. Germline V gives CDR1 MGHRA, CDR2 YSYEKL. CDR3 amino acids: CASSNRDRGDEQYF. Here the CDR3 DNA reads TGCGCCAGCAGCAACCGGGACAGGGGGGACGAGCAGTACTTC.

CDR3 nucleotides: TGTGCCAGCCGTATGGGACAGTCAATTAGCAATCAGCCCCAGCATTTT. As protein: CASRMGQSISNQPQHF. The V call is TRBV27, the J call TRBJ1-5; 7 nucleotides match TRBD1. Trimming removed 8 bases from V and 0 bases from J; junction bases left unmatched: 10. The CDR3 totals 16 residues. Germline V gene sequence: CDR1 MNHEY, CDR2 SMNVEV (reference sequence).

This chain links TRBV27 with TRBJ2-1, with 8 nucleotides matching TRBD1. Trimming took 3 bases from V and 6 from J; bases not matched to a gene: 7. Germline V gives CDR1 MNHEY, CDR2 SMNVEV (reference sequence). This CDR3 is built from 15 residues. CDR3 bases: TGTGCCAGCAGTTTCAATCCCGGACAGGGCAATGAGCAGTTCTTC. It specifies CASSFNPGQGNEQFF.